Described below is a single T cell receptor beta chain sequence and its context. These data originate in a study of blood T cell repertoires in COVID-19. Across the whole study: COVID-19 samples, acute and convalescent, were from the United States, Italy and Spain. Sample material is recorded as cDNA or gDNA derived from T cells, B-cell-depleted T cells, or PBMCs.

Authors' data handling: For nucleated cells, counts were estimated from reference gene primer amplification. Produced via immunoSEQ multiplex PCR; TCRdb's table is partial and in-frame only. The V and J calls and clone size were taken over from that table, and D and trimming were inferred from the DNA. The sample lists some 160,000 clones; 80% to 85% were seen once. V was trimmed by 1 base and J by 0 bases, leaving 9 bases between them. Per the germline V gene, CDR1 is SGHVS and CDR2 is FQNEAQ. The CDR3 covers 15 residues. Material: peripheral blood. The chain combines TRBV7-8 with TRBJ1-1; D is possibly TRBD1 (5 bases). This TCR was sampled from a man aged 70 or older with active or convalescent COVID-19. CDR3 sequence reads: CASSLVGGVNTEAFF. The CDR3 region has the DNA TGTGCCAGCAGCTTAGTTGGAGGGGTGAACACTGAAGCTTTCTTT.